This T cell receptor beta chain was profiled in a study of T cell responses to AZD1222 COVID-19 vaccine. Study summary: Second doses that came at about 4 or about 12 weeks were put together. Study-level points and caveats: Receipt of two AZD1222 doses was followed by a rise in Spike-specific TCR breadth and depth.

This CDR3 spans 15 amino acids. Germline loops: CDR1 SSHAT, CDR2 FNYEAQ (reference sequence). A word on this clone: Its specificity is not known. One junction end disagrees with the germline gene, perhaps due to a read error.

Assay: immunoSEQ multiplex PCR; the TCRdb copy retains only in-frame clones and omits some. The sample carries under 150,000 clones, around nine tenths recorded once. The genes are TRBV7-7 and TRBJ2-5; D is possibly TRBD1 or TRBD2 (6 bases each). The starting material was peripheral blood, obtained on day 0 of AZD1222 vaccination. This TCR came from an adult in good health. CDR3 DNA sequence: TGTGCTAGCAGCTTAGGGGGGCAGACCCAAGAGACCCAGTACTTC. Residues: CASSLGGQTQETQYF.